The 23 T cell receptor beta chains below all came from one sample that was sequenced in a study of CD4 and CD8 cells across lung adenocarcinoma regions. TCRdb re-called the PCR reads with MiXCR, one entry per CDR3 protein. This table has around 25,000 distinct CDR3 sequences, over 45% appearing once. The specimen sequenced was CD8+ T cells from the center of a lung tumor. The receptors stem from a male donor with lung adenocarcinoma. The CD4 and CD8 labels of this study may be unreliable.

This clonotype has a single count. The missing conserved phenylalanine or tryptophan at the end of this CDR3 makes a read error likely. Because the CDR3's place on the DNA is in doubt, the DNA is left out and the CDR3 is given as listed by TCRdb. The chain has TRBV10-1 and TRBJ2-7; the table's D call of TRBD1 was not tested on the DNA. The CDR3 spans 16 amino acids, including both terminal residues. The germline V gene encodes CDR1 WNHNN and CDR2 SYGVQD (reference sequence). This CDR3 is CASSDGRGDETQYFGP.

The chain uses TRBV6-1 and TRBJ2-3; D possibly uses TRBD1 or TRBD2 (5 bases each). Per germline, CDR1 MNHNS and CDR2 SASEGT. Trimming shortened V by 7 bases and J by 0 bases, and 17 bases separated the two germline ends. There are 16 residues in the CDR3. The CDR3 nucleotides are TGTGCCAGCACCGAACCGGGACGCTCTAGCACAGATACGCAGTATTTT. Its translation: CASTEPGRSSTDTQYF.

V gene TRBV3-1 combines with J gene TRBJ1-1, with D hard to call. The germline V gene has CDR1 LGHDT and CDR2 YNNKEL (reference sequence). Between the trimmed V and J ends, which lost 4 bases and 4 bases, there was a span of 7 bases. This CDR3 has 12 residues. Here the CDR3 DNA reads TGTGCCAGCAGCCCGAGCTCCACTGAAGCTTTCTTT. This gives the protein CASSPSSTEAFF.

This clonotype was recorded many times. The genes are TRBV27 and TRBJ1-4; D is ambiguous. Germline values: CDR1 MNHEY, CDR2 SMNVEV (reference sequence). Trimming cost V 7 bases and J 6 bases, with 15 bases left between them. This CDR3 has 14 amino acids. The CDR3 bases are TGTGCCAGCAAAAGCCCGGGCCCCTATGAAAAACTGTTTTTT. Residues: CASKSPGPYEKLFF. The entire variable domain, with the rest obtained from reference TRBV27 and TRBJ1-4, is as follows: EAQVTQNPRYLITVTGKKLTVTCSQNMNHEYMSWYRQDPGLGLRQIYYSMNVEVTDKGDVPEGYKVSRKEKRNFPLILESPSPNQTSLYFCASKSPGPYEKLFFGSGTQLSVL.

This clonotype occurred many times. The V and J genes are TRBV6-5 and TRBJ2-7; D is uncertain. The CDR3 covers 16 residues. Trimming pared 0 bases from V and 0 bases from J, leaving 12 bases between. Germline CDR1 and CDR2: MNHEY and SVGAGI. The CDR3 region has the DNA TGTGCCAGCAGTTACTCAGCCCCGAAGATCTCCTACGAGCAGTACTTC. The encoded protein is CASSYSAPKISYEQYF.

V is TRBV6-1 and J is TRBJ1-2; D unclear. The germline CDR1 and CDR2 sequences are MNHNS and SASEGT. The V gene lost 2 bases and the J gene lost 8 bases, with 9 bases spanning the gap. There are 12 residues in the CDR3. The CDR3 DNA reads TGTGCCAGCAGTGAACGGACCGTCGGCTACACCTTC. Amino acid sequence: CASSERTVGYTF.

At least ten counts were recorded for this clonotype. J is TRBJ2-7 and V is TRBV11-3; 7 positions agree with TRBD1. CDR3 length: 16 amino acids. V lost 0 bases to trimming and J lost 0 bases; unmatched junction nucleotides: 5. Germline V gene data show CDR1 as SGHNT and CDR2 as YENEEA. CDR3 sequence (DNA): TGTGCCAGCAGCTTAGATCCAGGGACAGTCTCCTACGAGCAGTACTTC. Its protein is CASSLDPGTVSYEQYF.

This clonotype is deemed medium-sized (0.01 to 0.1%). This sequence joins TRBV6-5 and TRBJ2-3; D ambiguous. Germline CDR1 is MNHEY and CDR2 is SVGAGI. The germline V and J ends were trimmed by 6 bases and 2 bases, with 3 bases remaining between them. This CDR3 has 11 residues. The DNA for the CDR3 is TGTGCCAGCAGGTACACAGATACGCAGTATTTT. Translation: CASRYTDTQYF.

This clonotype turned up a few times. The rearrangement links TRBV20-1 to TRBJ2-1; tentative D call: TRBD2 (5 bases). The better agreement between TRBJ2-7 and the DNA end casts doubt on the J call. Germline V CDR1 and CDR2: DFQATT, SNEGSKA (reference sequence). The CDR3 loop spans 16 amino acids. The chain's CDR3 is CSARDPRGLNLGEQYF. CDR3 nucleotide sequence: TGCAGTGCTAGAGACCCTCGAGGGCTGAACCTGGGGGAGCAGTACTTC.

Of note for this clonotype: The junction departs from the called germline gene at one end, perhaps through a read error. The chain recombines TRBV10-3 with TRBJ2-5; possible D gene TRBD2, 7 bases. The CDR3 length is 14 residues. CDR1 is ENHRY and CDR2 is SYGVKD in the germline V gene. The CDR3 loop reads CAGRGGGGRETQYF. The CDR3 region has the DNA TGTGCGGGGCGCGGGGGCGGGGGCCGAGAGACGCAGTACTTC.

This clonotype was seen many times. This chain connects TRBV10-1 to TRBJ1-3; unclear D gene. The germline V gene has CDR1 WNHNN and CDR2 SYGVQD (reference sequence). The CDR3 runs 15 residues. V shed 7 bases and J shed 0 bases, with 13 bases lying between them. CDR3 DNA sequence: TGCGCCAGCAACCAACACCCGCACTCTGGAAACACCATATATTTT. Its protein product is CASNQHPHSGNTIYF.

This clonotype is a singleton in its sample. The chain is built from TRBV3-1 and TRBJ2-1, with a possible D match to TRBD1 (6 bases). V shed 8 bases and J shed 0 bases, with 23 bases lying between them. The CDR3 has 18 amino acids. Germline assignment: CDR1 LGHDT and CDR2 YNNKEL (reference sequence). CDR3 sequence (DNA): TGTGCCAGCTCCCCATCTCCGGGACAATCATCCTCCTACAATGAGCAGTTCTTC. As protein: CASSPSPGQSSSYNEQFF.

This clonotype was observed many times. V and J are TRBV27 and TRBJ2-1; 7 bases agree with TRBD2. Trimming cost V 4 bases and J 2 bases; bases outside gene matches: 11. Germline CDR1 reads MNHEY; CDR2 reads SMNVEV (reference sequence). The CDR3 contains 17 residues. CDR3 in DNA: TGTGCCAGCAGTTATGAGCGGGAAATTTACCCCTACAATGAGCAGTTCTTC. The encoded protein is CASSYEREIYPYNEQFF.

In the case of this clonotype: A much larger clone differs by one base, so this may be a read error. The CDR3 region has the DNA TGTGTCAGCAGTGAGGACAGAAACTATGGCTACACCTTC. Amino acid sequence: CVSSEDRNYGYTF. The chain has TRBV25-1 and TRBJ1-2; D is perhaps TRBD1 (6 bases). The CDR3 loop spans 13 amino acids. Germline V gene lookup returns CDR1 MGHDK and CDR2 SYGVNS.

As to this clonotype: Sequence at one end of the junction differs from germline and may be a read error. The rearrangement uses TRBV9 and TRBJ2-5; the match to TRBD2 covers 9 bases. Germline V gene lookup returns CDR1 SGDLS and CDR2 YYNGEE. There are 17 residues in the CDR3. CDR3 nucleotide sequence: TGTGCCAGCAGCGCGGGCCCTGGGGCGGGAGGGGAAGAGACGCAGTACTTC. Protein: CASSAGPGAGGEETQYF.

The gene calls are TRBV6-1 and TRBJ2-6, with 8 positions matching TRBD2. Judging by the DNA end, TRBJ2-5 fits better; the J call may be wrong. CDR1 MNHNS and CDR2 SASEGT come from the germline V gene. The CDR3 has 15 amino acids. CDR3 in amino acids: CASSDGRALVETQYF. For the CDR3, the DNA is TGTGCCAGCAGTGACGGGAGGGCTCTTGTAGAGACCCAGTACTTC.

This clonotype was counted at least ten times. This chain connects TRBV6-5 to TRBJ2-1, with D tentatively TRBD2 (5 bases). CDR1 and CDR2 from the germline V gene are MNHEY and SVGAGI. V was trimmed by 0 bases and J by 6 bases, leaving 9 bases between them. The length of the CDR3 is 14 residues. The CDR3 DNA sequence: TGTGCCAGCAGTTACTCGAGGGTTCTCAATGAGCAGTTCTTC. Translating gives CASSYSRVLNEQFF.

This clonotype was picked up a small number of times. V usage is TRBV6-1 and J usage is TRBJ1-6; unclear D gene. Trimming shortened V by 7 bases and J by 19 bases, and 23 bases separated the two germline ends. The CDR3 is 13 amino acids. The germline V gene has CDR1 MNHNS and CDR2 SASEGT. The CDR3 nucleotides read TGTGCCAGCACCCCTGTTGGTGACCACGAGCAGCACTTT. The encoded protein is CASTPVGDHEQHF.

The sample holds a few counts of this clonotype. The V call is TRBV7-2, the J call TRBJ2-2; D is uncertain. Germline assignment: CDR1 SGHTA and CDR2 FQGNSA. The CDR3 loop spans 15 amino acids. The germline V and J ends were trimmed by 2 bases and 1 base, with 8 bases remaining between them. CDR3 region: CASSLSQLNTGELFF. CDR3 in DNA: TGTGCCAGCAGCTTAAGCCAGTTGAACACCGGGGAGCTGTTTTTT.

This chain uses TRBV6-1 with TRBJ2-1; possible D gene TRBD1, 6 bases. With the DNA end fitting TRBJ2-7 better, the J assignment may be wrong. The CDR3 has 15 amino acids. Looked up from germline, CDR1 is MNHNS and CDR2 is SASEGT. CDR3 coding DNA: TGTGCCAGCAGTGAGATGACAGGTGGAGCCTACGAGCAGTACTTC. This gives the protein CASSEMTGGAYEQYF.

The table lists this clonotype with many counts. The chain links TRBV11-3 to TRBJ2-3; D is ambiguous. The CDR3 loop spans 13 amino acids. Per the germline V gene, CDR1 is SGHNT and CDR2 is YENEEA. Trimming pared 8 bases from V and 1 base from J, leaving 10 bases between. The CDR3 protein is CASAPGGTDTQYF. As DNA, the CDR3 is TGTGCCAGCGCTCCTGGGGGCACAGATACGCAGTATTTT.

This clonotype is termed medium-sized. The chain has TRBV6-1 and TRBJ2-1, with 10 bases identical to TRBD2. Germline V gives CDR1 MNHNS, CDR2 SASEGT. The CDR3 runs to 16 residues. Losses at the gene ends were 0 bases for V and 12 bases for J; bases not matched to a gene: 11. CDR3 nucleotides: TGTGCCAGCAGTGAAGCGCGAGCGGGAGGGCTTAATAGGCAGTTCTTC. This encodes CASSEARAGGLNRQFF.

This clonotype appeared a few times. This sequence may be a read error, since a much larger clone differs from it by one base. Here the CDR3 reads CASSPETRISYEQFF. Here the CDR3 DNA reads TGTGCCAGCAGTCCAGAGACTAGGATCTCCTACGAGCAGTTCTTC. The V and J genes are TRBV6-1 and TRBJ2-1, with a possible D match to TRBD2 (6 bases). V shed 5 bases and J shed 10 bases, with 21 bases lying between them. The CDR3 contains 15 residues. CDR1 MNHNS and CDR2 SASEGT come from the germline V gene.